This TCR beta chain was recorded in a study of blood T cell repertoires in COVID-19. Study background: Material from acute and convalescent COVID-19 was sourced from the United States, Italy and Spain. Nucleic acid was either cDNA or gDNA, and it came from T cells, B-cell-depleted T cells, or PBMCs.

The CDR3 has 15 amino acids. CDR1 is SGHTS, CDR2 YDEGEE, per germline. Trimming cost V 4 bases and J 3 bases, with 14 bases left between them. Using immunoSEQ multiplex PCR, the repertoire was profiled, and TCRdb retains in-frame clones only, with some absent. The profile shows over 65,000 clones, around 86% of them singletons. Specimen: peripheral blood. The chain recombines TRBV5-8 with TRBJ1-5; TRBD1 is a possible D gene (6 bases). The source of this sequence is a man aged 50-59 years with active or convalescent COVID-19. CDR3 sequence: CASSPGQKFNQPQHF. The CDR3 bases are TGTGCCAGCAGCCCGGGACAAAAATTCAATCAGCCCCAGCATTTT.